Reported below is one TCR beta chain. The CDR3 has 14 residues. Germline assignment: CDR1 SGHTA and CDR2 FQGNSA. J was trimmed by 5 bases and V by 3 bases; bases with no gene match: 4. This sample is drawn from a study of PD-1 blockade in mismatch repair-deficient tumors. Profiled with immunoSEQ multiplex PCR; TCRdb holds only in-frame clones, not every one. The data hold about 38,000 clones, with about 88% observed a single time. The sequences come from peripheral blood, collected approximately 78 weeks after starting pembrolizumab. This chain connects TRBV7-2 to TRBJ1-5, with TRBD1 matching 7 bases. The origin of this receptor is an adult with mismatch repair-deficient cancer. The CDR3 loop reads CASSFDRAYQPQHF. CDR3 DNA: TGTGCCAGCAGCTTCGACAGGGCCTATCAGCCCCAGCATTTT. Supplemented by reference TRBV7-2 and TRBJ1-5, the full variable domain reads GAGVSQSPSNKVTEKGKDVELRCDPISGHTALYWYRQSLGQGLEFLIYFQGNSAPDKSGLPSDRFSAERTGGSVSTLTIQRTQQEDSAVYLCASSFDRAYQPQHFGDGTRLSIL.